The present T cell receptor beta chain was sequenced within a study of blood T cell repertoires in COVID-19. V was pared by 1 base and J by 9 bases, with 24 bases between. Germline values: CDR1 SQVTM, CDR2 ANQGSEA. This CDR3 is 16 amino acids long. This clone occurred a few times. Generated by immunoSEQ multiplex PCR, the TCRdb table keeps only in-frame clones and is missing some. The sample gives some 150,000 clones, more than 75% of which show up once; 3.5% to 4.5% is in the top ten. V and J are TRBV29-1 and TRBJ2-5, with D maybe TRBD1 (7 bases). Sequencing was done on a sample of peripheral blood. The sequence derives from a man in his sixties with acute or convalescent COVID-19. CDR3 in amino acids: CSVEAFGDFFQGAQYF. In DNA, the CDR3 is TGCAGCGTTGAAGCGTTCGGGGACTTCTTCCAGGGGGCCCAGTACTTC.